The 29 T cell receptor beta chains below were found in one sample sequenced in a study of early T cells in non-severe SARS-CoV-2 infection. TCRdb analysed the 5' RACE reads with MiXCR anew, one entry per CDR3 protein. The sample holds some 71,000 distinct CDR3 sequences, roughly 15% seen once. The sample comprised whole blood. The receptors originated from an adult who was a healthcare worker with PCR-confirmed SARS-CoV-2 infection or an uninfected control (not recorded which).

V is TRBV20-1 and J is TRBJ2-1; the match to TRBD2 covers 12 bases. Looked up from germline, CDR1 is DFQATT and CDR2 is SNEGSKA (reference sequence). V was clipped by 5 bases and J by 7 bases; unmatched bases: 12. The CDR3 is made up of 16 amino acids. DNA for the CDR3: TGCAGTGCTCCGGGACTAGCGGGTGTTTTGGGAAATGAGCAGTTCTTC. It yields the protein CSAPGLAGVLGNEQFF.

The J gene is TRBJ1-4, the V gene TRBV20-1; TRBD1 agrees at 7 bases. Germline CDR1 and CDR2: DFQATT and SNEGSKA (reference sequence). Trimming cost V 0 bases and J 3 bases; bases outside gene matches: 10. The CDR3 is 17 residues long. CDR3 DNA: TGCAGTGCTAGAGAGCCCCGACAGGGCGCAGCTAATGAAAAACTGTTTTTT. Protein: CSAREPRQGAANEKLFF.

This clonotype appeared a few times. The CDR3 region is CASSPAINTEAFF. In DNA form, the CDR3 reads TGTGCCAGCTCACCAGCGATAAACACTGAAGCTTTCTTT. V gene TRBV18 combines with J gene TRBJ1-1; no reliable D call. With 2 bases removed from V and 2 bases from J, the gap between germline ends came to 6 bases. Germline values: CDR1 KGHSH, CDR2 LQKENI. This CDR3 comprises 13 residues. The full variable domain, completed using reference TRBV18 and TRBJ1-1, is NAGVMQNPRHLVRRRGQEARLRCSPMKGHSHVYWYRQLPEEGLKFMVYLQKENIIDESGMPKERFSAEFPKEGPSILRIQQVVRGDSAAYFCASSPAINTEAFFGQGTRLTVV.

The sample holds a few counts of this clonotype. The chain is built from TRBV6-5 and TRBJ2-5; D unclear. CDR3 length: 14 residues. Trimming removed 2 bases at V and 0 bases at J, with 7 bases between. Per germline, CDR1 MNHEY and CDR2 SVGAGI. CDR3 nucleotides: TGTGCCAGCAGTTACGGGCAGTACCAAGAGACCCAGTACTTC. Its protein is CASSYGQYQETQYF.

This clonotype has more than one count but fewer than ten. The V gene is TRBV11-2, the J gene TRBJ2-5, with no clear D. V was clipped by 0 bases and J by 6 bases, with 11 bases between them. Germline V gene lookup returns CDR1 SGHAT and CDR2 FQNNGV. This CDR3 is built from 14 residues. CDR3: CASSLDTLSKTQYF. The CDR3 nucleotides are TGTGCCAGCAGCTTAGATACACTCTCTAAGACCCAGTACTTC.

The chain has TRBV29-1 and TRBJ2-3; D unclear. V lost 3 bases to trimming and J lost 0 bases, with 1 base between them. The CDR3 sequence is 11 residues long. CDR1 is SQVTM, CDR2 ANQGSEA, per germline. The CDR3 coding sequence is TGCAGCGTTGATAGCACAGATACGCAGTATTTT. Encoded protein: CSVDSTDTQYF.

In its sample, this clonotype was seen a few times. The chain uses TRBV6-1 and TRBJ2-2, with D hard to call. Trimming pared 6 bases from V and 5 bases from J, leaving 7 bases between. Germline CDR1 MNHNS, CDR2 SASEGT. This CDR3 region has 12 residues. The CDR3 is CASRATTGELFF. The CDR3 coding sequence is TGTGCCAGCAGGGCTACTACCGGGGAGCTGTTTTTT.

Points on this clonotype: A much larger clone differs from this one at a single base, so this may be a read error. The chain links TRBV6-2 or TRBV6-3 to TRBJ1-2; D remains unclear. Germline CDR1 MNHEY, CDR2 SVGEGT. V was cut by 6 bases and J by 3 bases, with 11 bases left in between. The CDR3 has 13 residues. CDR3 residues: CASSPDGDYGYTF. The CDR3 nucleotides read TGTGCCAGCAGCCCGGACGGAGACTATGGCTACACCTTC.

This rearrangement joins TRBV7-2 to TRBJ2-2, with D maybe TRBD1 (5 bases). This CDR3 comprises 15 residues. The germline CDR1 and CDR2 sequences are SGHTA and FQGNSA. V lost 1 base and J 0 bases, leaving 6 bases between the germline ends. CDR3 coding DNA: TGTGCCAGCAGCTTAGTGGGGCCGAACACCGGGGAGCTGTTTTTT. It yields the protein CASSLVGPNTGELFF.

There are many counts of this clonotype. The rearrangement uses TRBV5-1 and TRBJ1-1; 9 positions match TRBD1. There are 14 residues in the CDR3. Per the germline V gene, CDR1 is SGHRS and CDR2 is YFSETQ. Unmatched junction bases numbered 5, after V lost 2 bases and J lost 6 bases. CDR3 loop: CASSLGQGISEAFF. CDR3 DNA sequence: TGCGCCAGCAGCTTAGGACAGGGGATCTCTGAAGCTTTCTTT.

This clonotype was seen many times. The CDR3 nucleotides read TGCAGCGCGAAAGGGACAGCAGAACGTGAAGCTTTCTTT. Its translation is CSAKGTAEREAFF. V gene TRBV29-1 combines with J gene TRBJ1-1, with TRBD1 matching over 7 bases. The CDR3 is 13 residues long. The J segment lost 7 bases and the V segment lost 7 bases, leaving 12 bases of the junction unmatched. Germline V lookup: CDR1 SQVTM, CDR2 ANQGSEA.

This clonotype was picked up a small number of times. The rearrangement links TRBV6-5 to TRBJ1-6; 9 bases are a match to TRBD1. From germline, CDR1 is MNHEY and CDR2 SVGAGI. This CDR3 is built from 14 residues. V was pared by 6 bases and J by 9 bases, with 6 bases of the junction left unmatched. DNA for the CDR3: TGTGCCAGCAGGGCCGGGACAGGGCCTTCACCCCTCCACTTT. The encoded protein is CASRAGTGPSPLHF.

This chain uses TRBV7-6 with TRBJ1-1; D is perhaps TRBD1 (6 bases). This CDR3 is 12 amino acids long. Looked up from germline, CDR1 is SGHVS and CDR2 is FNYEAQ. Trimming shortened V by 2 bases and J by 6 bases, and 7 bases separated the two germline ends. The CDR3 nucleotides read TGTGCCAGCAGCTTAAGGGGGGCTGAAGCTTTCTTT. Translated, it gives CASSLRGAEAFF.

V usage is TRBV7-2 and J usage is TRBJ1-1; D might be TRBD1 (6 bases). CDR1 is SGHTA and CDR2 is FQGNSA in the germline V gene. The CDR3 is 15 residues long. Trimming shortened V by 1 base and J by 6 bases, and 15 bases separated the two germline ends. The CDR3 coding sequence is TGTGCCAGCAGCTTAGTCTGGGGGCAGTGGGCTGAAGCTTTCTTT. Its translation: CASSLVWGQWAEAFF.

This chain uses TRBV30 with TRBJ1-1; TRBD1 matches at 7 bases. The CDR3 is 14 residues long. V shed 3 bases and J 1 base; nucleotides not matched to a gene: 5. Germline V gene sequence: CDR1 GTSNPN, CDR2 SVGIG (reference sequence). For the CDR3, the DNA is TGTGCCTGGAGGGGGGACAGCGAGAACACTGAAGCTTTCTTT. Amino acid sequence: CAWRGDSENTEAFF.

This rearrangement joins TRBV28 to TRBJ2-7; D unresolved. The germline CDR1 and CDR2 sequences are MDHEN and SYDVKM. CDR3 size: 13 residues. V gave up 2 bases and J gave up 2 bases, with 7 bases separating them. The CDR3 bases are TGTGCCAGCAGTTTAAGGGTGCCCTACGAGCAGTACTTC. Translation gives CASSLRVPYEQYF.

This clonotype was counted only a few times. The chain has TRBV21-1 and TRBJ1-1; TRBD1 reflects the table's D call only, with no check against the DNA. TRBV21-1 counts as a pseudogene. The CDR3 has 15 amino acids. CDR3 amino acids: CASSKNPQGDTEAFF. The CDR3 DNA is TGTGCCAGCAGCAAAAACCCACAGGGGGACACTGAAGCTTTCTTT.

The chain uses TRBV4-2 and TRBJ2-3; 11 nucleotides agree with TRBD2. Germline assignment: CDR1 LGHNA and CDR2 YNFKEQ. V trimming: 0 bases; J trimming: 1 base; junction bases outside the gene matches: 6. The CDR3 is made up of 18 amino acids. CDR3 loop: CASSQDGLAGGGTDTQYF. CDR3 nucleotide sequence: TGTGCCAGCAGCCAAGATGGGCTAGCGGGGGGAGGCACAGATACGCAGTATTTT.

This clonotype was detected many times. V usage is TRBV10-1 and J usage is TRBJ2-1; TRBD2 might be the D (5 bases). Trimming stripped 2 bases from V and 8 bases from J, with 16 bases between. This CDR3 has 15 residues. Germline V lookup: CDR1 WNHNN, CDR2 SYGVQD (reference sequence). Here the CDR3 DNA reads TGCGCCAGCAGTGAGGGACTCTTCAAGATCGATGAGCAGTTCTTC. It is translated as CASSEGLFKIDEQFF.

This clonotype showed up many times. The chain uses TRBV29-1 and TRBJ2-7, with 7 bases matching TRBD1. The CDR3 length is 13 residues. The V gene end was trimmed by 4 bases and the J gene end by 6 bases; junction bases not matched to a gene: 9. Germline CDR1 reads SQVTM; CDR2 reads ANQGSEA. CDR3 loop: CSVGTGAPGEQYF. As DNA, the CDR3 is TGCAGCGTTGGAACAGGGGCGCCAGGCGAGCAGTACTTC.

This clonotype was seen a handful of times. The chain employs TRBV29-1 and TRBJ2-7, with TRBD1 matching over 7 bases. V trimming: 4 bases; J trimming: 0 bases; junction bases outside the gene matches: 0. The CDR3 consists of 12 residues. Per germline, CDR1 SQVTM and CDR2 ANQGSEA. CDR3 amino acids: CSVGDSSYEQYF. In DNA, the CDR3 is TGCAGCGTTGGGGACAGCTCCTACGAGCAGTACTTC.

This chain joins TRBV20-1 and TRBJ2-1, with 7 bases aligning to TRBD2. The V gene's germline CDR1 is DFQATT and CDR2 SNEGSKA (reference sequence). The J segment lost 5 bases and the V segment lost 5 bases, leaving 12 bases of the junction unmatched. This CDR3 has 15 amino acids. CDR3 protein: CSASSSGGWDNEQFF. The DNA of the CDR3 is TGCAGTGCTTCCAGCTCGGGGGGATGGGACAATGAGCAGTTCTTC.

This clonotype was picked up many times. J is TRBJ2-5 and V is TRBV5-1; the match to TRBD2 covers 8 bases. The V and J ends lost 1 base and 0 bases, in that order; junction bases with no gene match: 2. The CDR3 is made up of 15 amino acids. CDR1 is SGHRS, CDR2 YFSETQ, per germline. The CDR3 DNA follows: TGCGCCAGCAGCTTGAGCGGGGGCGACCAAGAGACCCAGTACTTC. It translates to CASSLSGGDQETQYF.

This clonotype was observed at least ten times. V and J are TRBV6-5 and TRBJ2-5, with TRBD2 matching over 10 bases. This CDR3 is built from 16 residues. Per the germline V gene, CDR1 is MNHEY and CDR2 is SVGAGI. J was trimmed by 1 base and V by 4 bases; bases with no gene match: 6. The chain's CDR3 is CASSSRLAGPQETQYF. The CDR3 nucleotides read TGTGCCAGCAGTTCAAGACTAGCGGGCCCCCAAGAGACCCAGTACTTC.

This clonotype was observed a handful of times. The chain carries TRBV20-1 and TRBJ2-7, with D possibly TRBD2 on 5 matching bases. Germline V gene sequence: CDR1 DFQATT, CDR2 SNEGSKA (reference sequence). This CDR3 contains 13 residues. Trimming removed 2 bases at V and 0 bases at J, with 8 bases between. The CDR3 region has the DNA TGCAGTGCTAGACGAGGGAGCTCCTACGAGCAGTACTTC. Amino acids: CSARRGSSYEQYF.

A few counts support this clonotype. The gene calls are TRBV6-6 and TRBJ1-1; no clear D. Trimming cost V 6 bases and J 0 bases, with 14 bases left between them. The CDR3 length is 15 residues. Germline assignment: CDR1 MNHNY and CDR2 SVGAGI (reference sequence). DNA of the CDR3: TGTGCCAGCAGACCCAACTCAGGTCTGAACACTGAAGCTTTCTTT. This gives the protein CASRPNSGLNTEAFF.

The chain couples TRBV6-5 to TRBJ2-1; weak D call: TRBD1 (5 bases). Trimming removed 6 bases from V and 3 bases from J, with 15 bases in between. The CDR3 has 15 residues. Germline CDR1 is MNHEY and CDR2 is SVGAGI. The CDR3 region is CASSRQNLDYNEQFF. CDR3 bases: TGTGCCAGCAGCCGACAGAACCTCGACTACAATGAGCAGTTCTTC.

The chain has TRBV6-2 or TRBV6-3 and TRBJ2-3, with D possibly TRBD2 on 7 matching bases. V dropped 7 bases and J dropped 2 bases, with 19 bases sitting between them. Germline V gene data show CDR1 as MNHEY and CDR2 as SVGEGT. This CDR3 comprises 16 residues. In nucleotides, the CDR3 is TGTGCCAGCACCACGGGGCGGGGGCCCCCCACAGATACGCAGTATTTT. This sequence encodes CASTTGRGPPTDTQYF.

This clonotype showed up just a few times. The J gene is TRBJ2-3, the V gene TRBV6-5; 7 nucleotides match TRBD2. Germline V CDR1 and CDR2: MNHEY, SVGAGI. CDR3 length equals 15 residues. J lost 3 bases, V lost 2 bases, and 5 bases had no gene match. The CDR3 nucleotides read TGTGCCAGCAGTTACGGACTAGTTCAGACAGATACGCAGTATTTT. As protein: CASSYGLVQTDTQYF.